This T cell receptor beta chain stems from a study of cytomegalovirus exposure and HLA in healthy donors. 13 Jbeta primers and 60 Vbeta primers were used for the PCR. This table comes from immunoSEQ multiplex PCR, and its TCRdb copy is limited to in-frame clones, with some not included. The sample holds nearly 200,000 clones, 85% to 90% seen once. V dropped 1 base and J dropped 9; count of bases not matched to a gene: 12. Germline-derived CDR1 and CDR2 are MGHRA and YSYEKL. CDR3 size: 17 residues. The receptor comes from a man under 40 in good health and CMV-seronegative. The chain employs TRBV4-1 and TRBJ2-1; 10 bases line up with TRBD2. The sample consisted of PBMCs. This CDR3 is CASSQGTLLAGEGEQFF. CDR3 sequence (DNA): TGCGCCAGCAGCCAAGGGACCCTCCTAGCGGGAGAGGGTGAGCAGTTCTTC.